This TCR beta chain was sequenced for a study of OX40 agonist ivuxolimab in advanced cancers. General observations from the study: Doses of 0.1 to 3.0 mg/kg were accompanied by clonal expansion of CD4+ and CD8+ blood T cells by week 6.

Only in-frame clones appear in the TCRdb table, and some are missing; sequencing was by immunoSEQ multiplex PCR. Among about 98,000 clones listed, 70% to 90% were seen once. With respect to this clone: Its target is unknown.

The CDR3 spans 12 residues. V shed 2 bases and J 14 bases; nucleotides not matched to a gene: 8. CDR1 and CDR2 (germline): MNHNY, SVGAGI (reference sequence). The chain is built from TRBV6-6 and TRBJ1-2; 7 bases match TRBD1. The sample here was CD4+ or CD8+ T cells sorted from blood, taken in a trial of the OX40 agonist ivuxolimab. The receptor comes from an adult with an advanced solid tumor such as melanoma, head and neck, liver or kidney cancer. CDR3 nucleotides: TGTGCCAGCAGTTACCGACAGGGATTAACTACCTTC. This codes for CASSYRQGLTTF.